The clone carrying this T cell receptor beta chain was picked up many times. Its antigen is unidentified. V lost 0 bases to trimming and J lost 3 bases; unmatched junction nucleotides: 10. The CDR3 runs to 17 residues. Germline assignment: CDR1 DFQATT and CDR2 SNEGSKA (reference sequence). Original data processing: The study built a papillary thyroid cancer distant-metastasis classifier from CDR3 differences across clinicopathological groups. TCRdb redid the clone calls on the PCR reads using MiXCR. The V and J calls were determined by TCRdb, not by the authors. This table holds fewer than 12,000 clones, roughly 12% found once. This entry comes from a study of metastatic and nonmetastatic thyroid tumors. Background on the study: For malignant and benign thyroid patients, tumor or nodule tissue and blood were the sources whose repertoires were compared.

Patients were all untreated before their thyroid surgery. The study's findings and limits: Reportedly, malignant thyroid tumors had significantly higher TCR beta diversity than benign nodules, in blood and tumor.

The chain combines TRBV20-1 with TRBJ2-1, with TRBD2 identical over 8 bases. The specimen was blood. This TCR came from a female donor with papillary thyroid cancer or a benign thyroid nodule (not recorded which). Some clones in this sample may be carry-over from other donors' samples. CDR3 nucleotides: TGCAGTGCTAGAGAGCCGGGACTAGTAAAAGGCTACAATGAGCAGTTCTTC. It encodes CSAREPGLVKGYNEQFF.